A single sample gave rise to the 12 T cell receptor beta chains below, sequenced in a study of cytomegalovirus exposure and HLA in healthy donors. Both 60 Vbeta primers and 13 Jbeta primers went into the PCR. Data came from immunoSEQ multiplex PCR; TCRdb stores just in-frame clones and leaves some out. The table records 150,000 to 200,000 clones, roughly 75% of them present only once. Input material: PBMCs. These receptors all come from a woman in her 40s in good health and CMV-seropositive.

There are a few counts of this clone. This chain connects TRBV11-3 to TRBJ1-6; D is unresolved. The V end was cut by 5 bases, the J end by 8 bases, with 7 bases between. This CDR3 has 12 residues. Germline lookup yields CDR1 SGHNT and CDR2 YENEEA. CDR3 in amino acids: CASSTGDSPLHF. CDR3 sequence (DNA): TGTGCCAGCAGCACCGGGGATTCACCCCTCCACTTT.

The V gene is TRBV27, the J gene TRBJ2-5, with 16 bases matching TRBD2. The V gene end was trimmed by 4 bases and the J gene end by 9 bases; junction bases not matched to a gene: 2. The CDR3 runs to 14 residues. From germline, CDR1 is MNHEY and CDR2 SMNVEV (reference sequence). This CDR3 reads CASSSGLAGGSQYF. CDR3 bases: TGTGCCAGCAGTTCGGGACTAGCGGGAGGGTCCCAGTACTTC.

This clone has a handful of counts. This chain links TRBV19 with TRBJ2-3, with TRBD2 matching 7 bases. The CDR3 spans 16 residues. The germline V gene encodes CDR1 LNHDA and CDR2 SQIVND (reference sequence). V shed 3 bases, J shed 2 bases, and the junction held 8 bases outside the gene matches. CDR3 coding DNA: TGTGCCAGTAGTATTCAGCGGGAATTAAACACAGATACGCAGTATTTT. It specifies CASSIQRELNTDTQYF.

CDR3 bases: TGTGCCAGCACAAAAGGGCTAGCTAACAATGAGCAGTTCTTC. This encodes CASTKGLANNEQFF. V usage is TRBV6-5 and J usage is TRBJ2-1; the D gene is possibly TRBD2 (5 bases). The germline CDR1 and CDR2 sequences are MNHEY and SVGAGI. The CDR3 is 14 residues long. Trimming removed 7 bases from V and 5 bases from J, with 15 bases in between.

This clone was seen only once. The rearrangement links TRBV28 to TRBJ1-4, with a weak D call TRBD1 (6 bases). The CDR3 runs to 14 residues. Trimming shortened V by 5 bases and J by 8 bases, and 15 bases separated the two germline ends. Germline V gene data show CDR1 as MDHEN and CDR2 as SYDVKM. The CDR3 region is CASSPPDSGEKLFF. The CDR3 region has the DNA TGTGCCAGCAGTCCACCGGACAGTGGGGAAAAACTGTTTTTT.

The chain employs TRBV4-2 and TRBJ2-7; the match to TRBD2 covers 11 bases. Losses at the gene ends were 4 bases for V and 3 bases for J; bases not matched to a gene: 8. From germline, CDR1 is LGHNA and CDR2 YNFKEQ. The CDR3 totals 16 residues. CDR3 amino acids: CASSRKLAGDSYEQYF. The CDR3 region has the DNA TGTGCCAGCAGCCGTAAACTAGCGGGGGACAGCTACGAGCAGTACTTC.

The gene calls are TRBV9 and TRBJ1-4; 7 bases line up with TRBD1. The CDR3 has 15 residues. Germline CDR1 and CDR2: SGDLS and YYNGEE. The trim removed 4 bases at V and 3 bases at J, leaving 6 bases unmatched. This chain's CDR3 is CASSTQTGPNEKLFF. The DNA for the CDR3 is TGTGCCAGCAGCACCCAGACAGGGCCTAATGAAAAACTGTTTTTT.

The rearrangement uses TRBV28 and TRBJ2-3; 10 bases fit TRBD2. The length of the CDR3 is 14 residues. The germline gives CDR1 MDHEN, CDR2 SYDVKM. The J segment lost 1 base and the V segment lost 8 bases, leaving 3 bases of the junction unmatched. CDR3 region: CASASGSRTDTQYF. The CDR3 DNA reads as TGTGCCAGCGCTAGCGGGAGTCGCACAGATACGCAGTATTTT.

V is TRBV27 and J is TRBJ2-7, with TRBD1 matching over 8 bases. CDR3 size: 15 residues. With 0 bases clipped from V and 1 base from J, the junction kept 2 bases outside the gene matches. CDR1 MNHEY and CDR2 SMNVEV come from the germline V gene (reference sequence). The CDR3 nucleotides are TGTGCCAGCAGTTTATCGAGGGACAGGTCCTACGAGCAGTACTTC. Protein sequence: CASSLSRDRSYEQYF.

This clone was detected only a few times. The CDR3 nucleotides read TGCGCCAGCAGCTTGCGGGTCGGGGGAGGAAACGAGCAGTACTTC. It is translated as CASSLRVGGGNEQYF. The chain is built from TRBV5-1 and TRBJ2-7, with D possibly matching TRBD2 (6 bases). V lost 1 base, J lost 5 bases, and 16 bases lay in between. The germline gives CDR1 SGHRS, CDR2 YFSETQ. The CDR3 sequence is 15 residues long.

This clone has only a few counts. V usage is TRBV4-2 and J usage is TRBJ2-3; 7 nucleotides match TRBD2. V trimming: 5 bases; J trimming: 2 bases; junction bases outside the gene matches: 7. CDR3 size: 15 residues. The germline CDR1 and CDR2 sequences are LGHNA and YNFKEQ. The CDR3, as DNA: TGTGCCAGCAGCTCTCGCGGGAGAAACACAGATACGCAGTATTTT. The encoded protein is CASSSRGRNTDTQYF.

The table lists this clone with a count of one. V and J are TRBV5-4 and TRBJ1-1; the match to TRBD1 covers 8 bases. The CDR3 contains 15 residues. Germline CDR1 and CDR2: SGHNT and YYREEE (reference sequence). With V trimmed by 1 base and J by 3 bases, 5 bases remained unmatched. CDR3 in DNA: TGTGCCAGCAGCTTGATTGGACAGGGAGACACTGAAGCTTTCTTT. It is translated as CASSLIGQGDTEAFF.